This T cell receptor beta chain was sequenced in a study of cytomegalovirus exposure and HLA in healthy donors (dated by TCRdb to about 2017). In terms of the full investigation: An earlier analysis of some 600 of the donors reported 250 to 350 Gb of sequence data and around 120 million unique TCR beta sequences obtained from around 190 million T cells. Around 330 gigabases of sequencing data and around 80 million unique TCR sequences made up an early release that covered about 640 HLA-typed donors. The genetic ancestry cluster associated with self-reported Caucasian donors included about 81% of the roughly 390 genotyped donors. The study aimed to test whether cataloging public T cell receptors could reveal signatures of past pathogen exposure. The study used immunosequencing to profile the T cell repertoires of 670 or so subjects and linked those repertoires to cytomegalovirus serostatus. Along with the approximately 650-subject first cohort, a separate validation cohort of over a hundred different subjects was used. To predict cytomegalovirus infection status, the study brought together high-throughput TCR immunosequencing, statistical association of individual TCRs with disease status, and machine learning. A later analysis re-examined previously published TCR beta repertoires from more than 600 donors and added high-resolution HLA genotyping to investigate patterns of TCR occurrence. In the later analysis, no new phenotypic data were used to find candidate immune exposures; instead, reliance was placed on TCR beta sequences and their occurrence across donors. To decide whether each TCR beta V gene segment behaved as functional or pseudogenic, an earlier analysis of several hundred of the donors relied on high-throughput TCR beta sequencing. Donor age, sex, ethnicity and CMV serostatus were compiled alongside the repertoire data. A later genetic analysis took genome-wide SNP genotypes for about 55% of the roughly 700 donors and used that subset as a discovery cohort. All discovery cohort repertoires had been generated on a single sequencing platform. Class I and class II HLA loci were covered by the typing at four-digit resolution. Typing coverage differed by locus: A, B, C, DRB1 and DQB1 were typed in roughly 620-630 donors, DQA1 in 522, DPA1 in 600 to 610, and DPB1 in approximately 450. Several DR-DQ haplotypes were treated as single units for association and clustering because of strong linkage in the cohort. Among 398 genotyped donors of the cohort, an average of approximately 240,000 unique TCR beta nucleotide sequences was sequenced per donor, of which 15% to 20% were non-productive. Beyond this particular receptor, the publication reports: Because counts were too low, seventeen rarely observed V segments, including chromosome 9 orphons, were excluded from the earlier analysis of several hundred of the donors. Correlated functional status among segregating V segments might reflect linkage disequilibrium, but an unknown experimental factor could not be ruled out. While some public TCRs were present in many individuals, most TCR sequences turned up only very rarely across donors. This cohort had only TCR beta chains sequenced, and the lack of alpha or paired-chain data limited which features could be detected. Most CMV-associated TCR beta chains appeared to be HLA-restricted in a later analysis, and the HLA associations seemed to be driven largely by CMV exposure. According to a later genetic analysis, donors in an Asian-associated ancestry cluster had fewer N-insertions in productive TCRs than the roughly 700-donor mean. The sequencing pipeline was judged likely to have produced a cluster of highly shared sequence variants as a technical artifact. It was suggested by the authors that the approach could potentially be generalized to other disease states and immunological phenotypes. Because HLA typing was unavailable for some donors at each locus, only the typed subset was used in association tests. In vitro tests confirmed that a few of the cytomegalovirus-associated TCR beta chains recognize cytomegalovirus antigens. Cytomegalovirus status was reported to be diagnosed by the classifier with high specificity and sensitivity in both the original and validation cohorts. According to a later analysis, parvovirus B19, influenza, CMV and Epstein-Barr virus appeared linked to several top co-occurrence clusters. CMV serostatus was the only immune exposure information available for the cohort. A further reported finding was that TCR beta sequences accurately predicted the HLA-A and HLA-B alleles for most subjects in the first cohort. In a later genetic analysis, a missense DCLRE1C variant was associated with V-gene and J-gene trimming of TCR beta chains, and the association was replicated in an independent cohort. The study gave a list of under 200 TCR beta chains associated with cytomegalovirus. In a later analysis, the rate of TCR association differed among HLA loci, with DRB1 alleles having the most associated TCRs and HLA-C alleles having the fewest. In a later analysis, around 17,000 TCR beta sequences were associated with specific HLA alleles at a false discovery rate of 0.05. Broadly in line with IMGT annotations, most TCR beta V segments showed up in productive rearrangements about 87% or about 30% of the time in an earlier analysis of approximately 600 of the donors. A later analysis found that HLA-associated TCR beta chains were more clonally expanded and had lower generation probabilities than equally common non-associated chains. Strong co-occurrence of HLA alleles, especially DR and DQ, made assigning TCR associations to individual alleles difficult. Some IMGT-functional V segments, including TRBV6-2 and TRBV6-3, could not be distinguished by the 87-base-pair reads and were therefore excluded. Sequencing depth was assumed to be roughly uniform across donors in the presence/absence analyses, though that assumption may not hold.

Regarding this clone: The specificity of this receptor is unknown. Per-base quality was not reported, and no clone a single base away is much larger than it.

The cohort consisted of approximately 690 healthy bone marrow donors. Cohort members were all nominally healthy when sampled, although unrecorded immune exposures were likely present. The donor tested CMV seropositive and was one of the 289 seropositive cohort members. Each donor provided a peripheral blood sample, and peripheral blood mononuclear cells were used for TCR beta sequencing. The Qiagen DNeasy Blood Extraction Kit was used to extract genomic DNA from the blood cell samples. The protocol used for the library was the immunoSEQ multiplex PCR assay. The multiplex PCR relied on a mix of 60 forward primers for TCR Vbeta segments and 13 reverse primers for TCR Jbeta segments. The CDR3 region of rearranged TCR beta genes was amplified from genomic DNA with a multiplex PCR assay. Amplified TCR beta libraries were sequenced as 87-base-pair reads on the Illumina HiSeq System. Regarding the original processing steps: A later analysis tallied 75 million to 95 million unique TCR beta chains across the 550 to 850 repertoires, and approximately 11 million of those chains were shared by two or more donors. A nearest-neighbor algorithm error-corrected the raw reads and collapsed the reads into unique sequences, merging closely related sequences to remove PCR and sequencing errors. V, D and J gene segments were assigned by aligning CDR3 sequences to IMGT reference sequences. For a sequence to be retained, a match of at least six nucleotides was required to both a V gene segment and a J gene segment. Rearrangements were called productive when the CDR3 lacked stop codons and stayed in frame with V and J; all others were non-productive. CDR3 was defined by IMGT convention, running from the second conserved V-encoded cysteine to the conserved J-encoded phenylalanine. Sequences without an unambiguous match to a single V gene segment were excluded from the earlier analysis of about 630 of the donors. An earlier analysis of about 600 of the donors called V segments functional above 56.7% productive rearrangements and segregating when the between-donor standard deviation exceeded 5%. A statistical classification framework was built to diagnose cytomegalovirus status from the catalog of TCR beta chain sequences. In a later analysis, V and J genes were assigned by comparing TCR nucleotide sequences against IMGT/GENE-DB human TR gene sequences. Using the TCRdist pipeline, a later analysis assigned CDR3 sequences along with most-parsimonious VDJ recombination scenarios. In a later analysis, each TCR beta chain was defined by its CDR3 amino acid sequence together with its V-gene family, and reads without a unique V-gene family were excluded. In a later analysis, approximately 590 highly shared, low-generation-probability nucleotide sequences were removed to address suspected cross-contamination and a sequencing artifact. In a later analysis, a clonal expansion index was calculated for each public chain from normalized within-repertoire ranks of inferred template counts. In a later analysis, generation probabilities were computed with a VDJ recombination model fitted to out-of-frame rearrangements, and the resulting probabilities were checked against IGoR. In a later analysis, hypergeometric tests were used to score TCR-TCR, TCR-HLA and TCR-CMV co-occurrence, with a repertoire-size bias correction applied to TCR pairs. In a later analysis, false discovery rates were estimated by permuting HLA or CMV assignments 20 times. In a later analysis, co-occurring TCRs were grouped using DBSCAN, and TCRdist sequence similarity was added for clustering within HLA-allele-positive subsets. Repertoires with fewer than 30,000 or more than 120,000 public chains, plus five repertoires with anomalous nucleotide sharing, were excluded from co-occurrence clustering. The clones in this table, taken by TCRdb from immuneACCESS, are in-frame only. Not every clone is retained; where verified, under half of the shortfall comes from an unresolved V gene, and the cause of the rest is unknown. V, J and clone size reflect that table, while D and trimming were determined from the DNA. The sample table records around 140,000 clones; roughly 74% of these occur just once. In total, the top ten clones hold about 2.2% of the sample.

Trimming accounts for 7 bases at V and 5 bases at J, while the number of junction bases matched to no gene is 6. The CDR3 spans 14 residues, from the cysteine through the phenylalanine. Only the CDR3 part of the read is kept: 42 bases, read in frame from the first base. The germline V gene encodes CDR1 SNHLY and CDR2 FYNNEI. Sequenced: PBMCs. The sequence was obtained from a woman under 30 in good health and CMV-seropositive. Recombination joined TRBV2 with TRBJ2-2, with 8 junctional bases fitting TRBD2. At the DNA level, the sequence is TGTGCCAGCACGACCCAGCGGGGGACCGGGGAGCTGTTTTTT. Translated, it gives CASTTQRGTGELFF.